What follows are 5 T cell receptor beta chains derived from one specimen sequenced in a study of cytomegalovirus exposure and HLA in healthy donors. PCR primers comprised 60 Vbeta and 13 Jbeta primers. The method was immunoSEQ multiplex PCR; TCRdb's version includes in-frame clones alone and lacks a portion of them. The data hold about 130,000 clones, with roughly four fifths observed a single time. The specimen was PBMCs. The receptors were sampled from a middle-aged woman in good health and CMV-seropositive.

The CDR3 protein is CASSLSGTGADEQYF. Here the CDR3 DNA reads TGTGCCAGCTCACTCTCCGGGACAGGGGCGGACGAGCAGTACTTC. The chain has TRBV18 and TRBJ2-7; 10 bases map to TRBD1. CDR1 KGHSH and CDR2 LQKENI come from the germline V gene. The V gene end was trimmed by 4 bases and the J gene end by 5 bases; junction bases not matched to a gene: 8. This CDR3 has 15 residues.

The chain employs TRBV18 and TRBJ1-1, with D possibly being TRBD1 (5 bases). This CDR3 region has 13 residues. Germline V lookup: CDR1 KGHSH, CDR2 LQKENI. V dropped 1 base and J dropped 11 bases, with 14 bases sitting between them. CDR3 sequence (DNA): TGTGCCAGCTCACCACTGGACGGCGGGGCGGCTTTCTTT. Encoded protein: CASSPLDGGAAFF.

CDR3 bases: TGTGCCAGTAGTGCAACCACGGGACAGGGGGCGAGGAATGAGCAGTTCTTC. Translating gives CASSATTGQGARNEQFF. The rearrangement joins TRBV19 to TRBJ2-1, with 12 bases fitting TRBD1. With V trimmed by 5 bases and J by 7 bases, 12 bases remained unmatched. Per germline, CDR1 LNHDA and CDR2 SQIVND (reference sequence). This CDR3 has 17 residues.

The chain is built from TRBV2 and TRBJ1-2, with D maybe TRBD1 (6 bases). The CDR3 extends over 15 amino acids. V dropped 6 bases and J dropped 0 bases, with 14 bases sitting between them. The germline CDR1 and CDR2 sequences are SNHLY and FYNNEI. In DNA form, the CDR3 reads TGTGCCAGCAGCGCTACCGGGACATCTAACTATGGCTACACCTTC. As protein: CASSATGTSNYGYTF.

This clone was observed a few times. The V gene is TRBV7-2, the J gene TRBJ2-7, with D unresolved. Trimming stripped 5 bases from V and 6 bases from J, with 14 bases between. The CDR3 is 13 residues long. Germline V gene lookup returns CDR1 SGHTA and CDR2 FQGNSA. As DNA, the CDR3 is TGTGCCAGCAGCCCCAGTGGTTTCACCGAGCAGTACTTC. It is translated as CASSPSGFTEQYF.